The source of this T cell receptor (beta chain) is a study of response to subunit inactivated influenza vaccine. General study results and limits: T cells newly recruited by each seasonal influenza vaccination are few, the authors suggested.

One entry per CDR3 protein results from TCRdb running MiXCR on the RT-PCR reads. The data show about 700,000 distinct CDR3 sequences, roughly 14% seen once. This clonotype was observed a handful of times. Antigen specificity is unknown. CDR3 length: 16 residues. Per germline, CDR1 LNHNV and CDR2 YYDKDF (reference sequence). V was trimmed by 0 bases and J by 1 base, leaving 12 bases between them. V and J are TRBV15 and TRBJ2-5; D gene unclear. The material was PBMCs from blood, obtained 14 to 15 days before vaccination. This TCR derives from a man in his fifties who received an inactivated influenza vaccine. CDR3 loop: CATSRDGGGVQETQYF. The CDR3 DNA follows: TGTGCCACCAGCAGAGATGGTGGTGGAGTCCAAGAGACCCAGTACTTC.